The entry below gives a single TCR beta chain sequence along with its context. This clonotype was recorded a few times. The target of this receptor is not known. Qualities for individual bases were not recorded, and no much larger clone is one base off. This sample stems from a study of T-cell memory formation after mild COVID-19 (dated by TCRdb to about 2021). Some background on the complete study: Most TCR sequence clusters were specific to one of the two donors. In two donors, T-cell clones that expanded and contracted after mild COVID-19 were tracked by sequencing TCRalpha and TCRbeta repertoires over time. The cohort was made up of two young adult volunteers, one female and one male, who were previously healthy. Overall results and qualifications from the work: Balanced CD4/CD8 phenotypes were observed for clones contracting from day 15 to 85, whereas a bias towards CD4+ was observed for a second wave of clones expanding from day 15 to 37. Some responding clones were found in pre-infection memory, which suggests that pre-existing cross-reactive memory T cells took part in the SARS-CoV-2 response. Contracting CD4+ clones were found mainly in CM and EM memory subsets, while CD8+ clones were enriched in EMRA. The study covered only a couple of mild cases, and larger cohorts including severe cases with pre-infection samples were considered necessary. SARS-CoV-2 specificity was not confirmed for the second-wave clones peaking on day 37.

The listed sequencing device is Illumina NovaSeq 6000. TCRalpha and TCRbeta cDNA libraries were built by 5'RACE with constant-segment primers, adding sample barcodes and unique molecular identifiers. RNA was extracted from every sample with Trizol reagent. Libraries were amplified in two PCR steps, with a second sample barcode and Illumina TruSeq adapters added in the second step. Libraries were sequenced on an Illumina NovaSeq with 2 x 150 bp paired-end reads. The authors' analysis ran thus. Reads were demultiplexed and collapsed into UMI-guided consensus sequences with migec v1.2.7. Using mixcr v2.1.11, UMI consensuses were aligned to TRA and TRB V and J templates and then assembled into clonotypes. A clonotype was counted as expanded or contracted only if both edgeR and NoisET called the change significant, with noise models trained on biological replicates. edgeR calls used a false discovery rate-adjusted p below 0.01 and a log2 fold-change threshold of 1. As an exploratory analysis of dynamics, PCA with hierarchical clustering was applied to max-normalized trajectories of the 1000 most abundant clonotypes. Each responding clone was given a CD4 or CD8 phenotype based on the CD4+ and CD8+ repertoires, which had been sequenced separately. TCRdb reran the public reads through fastp at Q25 and MiXCR, keeping productive beta chains. Rows merge per CDR3 protein into single entries with the most common DNA and genes. TCRdb assigned the V and J calls; the authors' analysis was not used. The sample records 300,000 to 400,000 distinct CDR3 sequences, roughly 13% of which are singletons. Jointly, the top ten make up 20% to 25% of the sample.

The germline V gene (reference sequence) specifies DFQATT as CDR1 and SNEGSKA as CDR2. The CDR3, from cysteine to phenylalanine, totals 17 residues. Solely the CDR3 DNA is kept, with 51 bases framed from the first base. V loses 6 bases at its end and J loses 5 bases; junction bases beyond the gene matches: 17. PBMCs were isolated by Ficoll-Paque density gradient centrifugation. The sequencing sample was made of PBMCs or a T cell subset sorted from them (not recorded which). This TCR was sampled from a man in his late teens or twenties who had mild COVID-19 (a few samples of this study predate the infection). The sample titles of this study are shuffled in the database, so cell type and time point are left out; the donor was told from shared clones. The V gene is TRBV20-1 and the J gene is TRBJ2-2; 8 nucleotides in the junction match TRBD2. The CDR3 loop reads CSAMVVSGGGNTGELFF. The DNA sequence is as follows: TGCAGTGCCATGGTTGTGTCTGGCGGGGGGAATACCGGGGAGCTGTTTTTT.